What follows is one T cell receptor (beta chain) and its context. Researchers ran the PCR with 60 Vbeta and 13 Jbeta primers. Study processing details: Roughly 10 million shared chains were among around 80 million unique TCR beta chains counted in a later analysis. The table came from immunoSEQ multiplex PCR; TCRdb's copy has only in-frame clones and leaves some out. V, J and clone size are taken as reported in that table, and D and trimming were inferred from the DNA itself. In the table there are approximately 110,000 clones, around 80% of which are singletons. The record originates from a study of cytomegalovirus exposure and HLA in healthy donors. After removal of 5 bases from V and 6 bases from J, the junction contained 8 bases not matched to a gene. This CDR3 has 14 residues. Germline V gives CDR1 ENHRY, CDR2 SYGVKD.

The J gene is TRBJ1-1, the V gene TRBV10-3; 8 nucleotides align to TRBD1. The specimen sequenced was PBMCs. This clonotype originated in a woman aged 40 to 50 in good health and CMV-seronegative. DNA of the CDR3: TGTGCCATCAGTCCAGGACAGGGCAGCGCTGAAGCTTTCTTT. Residues: CAISPGQGSAEAFF.